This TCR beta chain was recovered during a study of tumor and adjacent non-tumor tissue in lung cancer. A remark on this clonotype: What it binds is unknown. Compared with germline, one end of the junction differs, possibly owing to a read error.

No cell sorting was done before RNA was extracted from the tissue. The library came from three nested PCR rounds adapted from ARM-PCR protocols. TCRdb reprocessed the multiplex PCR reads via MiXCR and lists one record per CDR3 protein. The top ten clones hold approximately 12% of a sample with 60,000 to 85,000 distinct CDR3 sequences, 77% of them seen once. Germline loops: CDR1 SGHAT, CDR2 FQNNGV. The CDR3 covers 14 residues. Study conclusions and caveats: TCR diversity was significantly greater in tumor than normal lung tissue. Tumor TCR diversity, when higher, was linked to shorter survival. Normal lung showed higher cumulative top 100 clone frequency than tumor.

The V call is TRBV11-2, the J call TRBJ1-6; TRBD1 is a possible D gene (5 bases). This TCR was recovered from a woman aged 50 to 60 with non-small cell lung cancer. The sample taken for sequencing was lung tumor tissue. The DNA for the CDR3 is TGTGCCCGCAGCTTAGATAGGGGTAATTCATCCCTCCACTTT. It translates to CARSLDRGNSSLHF.